This T cell receptor beta chain is drawn from a study of a mutant IDH1 vaccine in newly diagnosed glioma. As for the study in general: Beforehand, treatment had been radiotherapy, temozolomide, or both; the majority received both.

The time point: week 35, safety follow-up. One vaccine dose held 300 ug of mutant IDH1 20-mer peptide and came with topical imiquimod. A word on this clone: What it recognizes is unknown.

Between the trimmed V and J ends, which lost 4 bases and 4 bases, there was a span of 7 bases. CDR1 LNHDA and CDR2 SQIVND come from the germline V gene (reference sequence). This CDR3 has 12 residues. This table comes from immunoSEQ multiplex PCR, and its TCRdb copy is limited to in-frame clones, with some not included. The sample consists of approximately 66,000 clones, roughly 84% of them appearing once. V is TRBV19 and J is TRBJ2-5; tentative D call: TRBD2 (6 bases). Sample: PBMCs, taken from a glioma patient whose treatment included an IDH1 peptide vaccine. The source of this sequence is a man aged 25 to 40 with glioma. CDR3 sequence (DNA): TGTGCCAGTAGTAAGGGACTAGAGACCCAGTACTTC. This gives the protein CASSKGLETQYF.